This T cell receptor beta chain was documented in a study of response to subunit inactivated influenza vaccine. Regarding this clonotype: Its antigen is unknown.

General study results and limits: Authors suggested that a seasonal influenza vaccination recruits few new T cells each time.

TCRdb redid the calling of the RT-PCR reads with MiXCR, one entry per CDR3 protein. The data show more than 550,000 distinct CDR3 sequences, 12% seen once. V lost 6 bases to trimming and J lost 4 bases, with 12 bases between them. The CDR3 length is 13 residues. Germline V gene lookup returns CDR1 MNHNS and CDR2 SASEGT. The chain uses TRBV6-1 and TRBJ1-1; tentative D call: TRBD1 (5 bases). The origin of this receptor is a man aged 45 to 65 who received an inactivated influenza vaccine. Sequences were derived from PBMCs from blood, sampled on the day of vaccination. The CDR3 nucleotides read TGTGCCAGCAGCCTAGGGGTGTTCACTGAAGCTTTCTTT. It codes for CASSLGVFTEAFF.